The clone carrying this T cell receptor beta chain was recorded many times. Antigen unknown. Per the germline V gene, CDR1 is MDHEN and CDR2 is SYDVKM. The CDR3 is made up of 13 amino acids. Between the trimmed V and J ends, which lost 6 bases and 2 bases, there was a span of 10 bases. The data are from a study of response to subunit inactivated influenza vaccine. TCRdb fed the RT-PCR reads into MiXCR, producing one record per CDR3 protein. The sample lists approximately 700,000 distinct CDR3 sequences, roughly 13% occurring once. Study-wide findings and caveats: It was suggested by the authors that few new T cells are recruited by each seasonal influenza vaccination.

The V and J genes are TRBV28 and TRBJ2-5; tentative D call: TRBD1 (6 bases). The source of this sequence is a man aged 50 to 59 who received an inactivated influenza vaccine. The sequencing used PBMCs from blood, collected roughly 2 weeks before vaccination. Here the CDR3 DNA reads TGTGCCAGCAGCGGAGACAGGCAAGAGACCCAGTACTTC. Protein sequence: CASSGDRQETQYF.